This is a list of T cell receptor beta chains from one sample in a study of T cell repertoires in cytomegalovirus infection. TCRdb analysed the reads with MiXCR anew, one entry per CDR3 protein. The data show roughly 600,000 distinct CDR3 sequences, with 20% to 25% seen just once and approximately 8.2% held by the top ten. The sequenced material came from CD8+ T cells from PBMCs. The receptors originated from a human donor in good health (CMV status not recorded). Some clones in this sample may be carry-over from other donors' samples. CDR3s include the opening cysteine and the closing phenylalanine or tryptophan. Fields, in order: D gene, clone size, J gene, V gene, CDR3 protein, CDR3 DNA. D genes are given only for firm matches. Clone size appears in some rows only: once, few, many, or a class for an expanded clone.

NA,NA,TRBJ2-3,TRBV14,CASSQDRVRGRDTQYF,TGTGCCAGCAGCCAAGATCGGGTCAGGGGAAGGGATACGCAGTATTTT
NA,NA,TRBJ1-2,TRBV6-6,CASSYGIYGYTF,TGTGCCAGCAGTTACGGTATCTATGGCTACACCTTC
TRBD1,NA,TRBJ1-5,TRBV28,CASSLLPYTIQGPSTNGNQPQHF,TGTGCCAGCAGTTTATTGCCTTATACTATACAGGGGCCCAGTACAAACGGCAATCAGCCCCAGCATTTT
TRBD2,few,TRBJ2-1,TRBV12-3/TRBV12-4,CASSPKGLAGTYNEQFF,TGTGCCAGCAGTCCAAAGGGGCTAGCGGGGACTTACAATGAGCAGTTCTTC
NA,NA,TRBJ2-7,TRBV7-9,CASSLGSGRRYEQYF,TGTGCCAGCAGCTTAGGTTCGGGCAGGCGCTACGAGCAGTACTTC
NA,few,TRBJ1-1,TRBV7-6,CASSSTGVEAFF,TGTGCCAGCAGCTCTACAGGAGTTGAAGCTTTCTTT
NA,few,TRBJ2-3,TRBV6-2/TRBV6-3,CASSYSLTLSVRVEDTQYF,TGTGCCAGCAGTTACTCGTTAACCCTCAGCGTGAGGGTCGAAGATACGCAGTATTTT
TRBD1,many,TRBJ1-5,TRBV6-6,CASSTDRVFYQPQHF,TGTGCCAGCAGTACCGACAGGGTTTTCTATCAGCCCCAGCATTTT
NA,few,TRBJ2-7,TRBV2,CASSEAAGGNFYEQYF,TGTGCCAGCAGTGAAGCTGCCGGGGGCAACTTCTACGAGCAGTACTTC
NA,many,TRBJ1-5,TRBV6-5,CASSQQGNQPQHF,TGTGCCAGCAGTCAACAGGGTAATCAGCCCCAGCATTTT
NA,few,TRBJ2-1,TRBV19,CASSIGGAYNEQFF,TGTGCCAGTAGTATAGGGGGGGCCTACAATGAGCAGTTCTTC
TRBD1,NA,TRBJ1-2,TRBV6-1,CASSRMGTGDWSNYGYTF,TGTGCCAGCTCTCGAATGGGGACAGGGGATTGGTCTAACTATGGCTACACCTTC
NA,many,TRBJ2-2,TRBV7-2,CASSLSLFAGAPNTGELFF,TGTGCCAGCAGCTTGAGTCTGTTTGCGGGGGCCCCGAACACCGGGGAGCTGTTTTTT
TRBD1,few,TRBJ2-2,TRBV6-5,CASSPRGYANTGELFF,TGTGCCAGCAGTCCCAGGGGGTACGCGAACACCGGGGAGCTGTTTTTT
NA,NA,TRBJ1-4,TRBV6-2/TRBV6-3,CASTTRGAVNEKLFF,TGTGCCAGCACCACAAGGGGAGCTGTAAATGAAAAACTGTTTTTT
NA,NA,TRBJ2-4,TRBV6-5,CASSYLESGAKNIQYF,TGTGCCAGCAGTTACTTGGAATCGGGGGCCAAAAACATTCAGTACTTC
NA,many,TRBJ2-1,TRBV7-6,CASSPLKGPLNEQFF,TGTGCCAGCAGCCCCCTTAAGGGTCCCCTCAATGAGCAGTTCTTC
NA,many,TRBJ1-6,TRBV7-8,CASSLGPNSPLHF,TGTGCCAGCAGCTTAGGGCCGAATTCACCCCTCCACTTT
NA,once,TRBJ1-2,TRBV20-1,CSARDFTQESVNYGYTF,TGCAGTGCTAGAGATTTTACCCAGGAATCGGTTAACTATGGCTACACCTTC
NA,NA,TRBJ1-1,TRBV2,CASSGLGGGTEAFF,TGTGCCAGCAGTGGCCTCGGGGGTGGCACTGAAGCTTTCTTT
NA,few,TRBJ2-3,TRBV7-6,CASSDPKIGFTDTQYF,TGTGCCAGCAGCGACCCGAAGATTGGTTTCACAGATACGCAGTATTTT
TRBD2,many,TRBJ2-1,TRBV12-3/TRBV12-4,CAVSAGMSYNEQFF,TGTGCCGTCTCAGCGGGGATGTCCTACAATGAGCAGTTCTTC
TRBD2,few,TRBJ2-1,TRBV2,CASSVTSGGVYNEQFF,TGTGCCAGCAGTGTCACTAGCGGGGGAGTATACAATGAGCAGTTCTTC